This is a list of T cell receptor beta chains from one sample in a study of vaccination effects on CD4 cells after COVID-19. Profiled with immunoSEQ multiplex PCR; TCRdb holds only in-frame clones, not every one. The table records about 41,000 clones, more than 60% of them present only once. These receptors' targets are unknown. Sequencing was performed on CD4+ T cells from PBMCs cultured with HCoV-OC43 spike peptides, taken before COVID-19 vaccination. The receptors were gathered from a human donor who received a COVID-19 vaccine. The CDR3 runs from the conserved cysteine through the conserved F or W. The D gene is left open where the match is weak. A clone size is listed for some rows: how often the clone was seen (once, few, many), or a class if it is expanded.

clone_size: .; j_call: TRBJ1-1; v_call: TRBV18; d_call: TRBD1; cdr3_length: 15; cdr3_nt: TGTGCCAGCTCATCACTGGACAGGGGGCGGACTGAAGCTTTCTTT; cdr3_aa: CASSSLDRGRTEAFF
clone_size: .; j_call: TRBJ2-1; v_call: TRBV30; d_call: .; cdr3_length: 14; cdr3_nt: TGTGCCTGGAGTCTCGGCGGGACCAACAATGAGCAGTTCTTC; cdr3_aa: CAWSLGGTNNEQFF
clone_size: once; j_call: TRBJ2-2; v_call: TRBV19; d_call: .; cdr3_length: 12; cdr3_nt: TGTGCCAGTAGCATTTCGACCGGGGAGCTGTTTTTT; cdr3_aa: CASSISTGELFF
clone_size: .; j_call: TRBJ1-2; v_call: TRBV10-3; d_call: .; cdr3_length: 13; cdr3_nt: TGTGCCATCAGTGTAAATCCGAGGGGAGGCTACACCTTC; cdr3_aa: CAISVNPRGGYTF
clone_size: .; j_call: TRBJ1-5; v_call: TRBV2; d_call: .; cdr3_length: 15; cdr3_nt: TGTGCCAGCAGTGAGGGCAGGGCTGGTAATCAGCCCCAGCATTTT; cdr3_aa: CASSEGRAGNQPQHF
clone_size: .; j_call: TRBJ1-6; v_call: TRBV9; d_call: .; cdr3_length: 17; cdr3_nt: TGTGCCAGCAGTGTGAGACCCGATGGCTCCTATAATTCACCCCTCCACTTT; cdr3_aa: CASSVRPDGSYNSPLHF
clone_size: .; j_call: TRBJ1-2; v_call: TRBV28; d_call: .; cdr3_length: 14; cdr3_nt: TGTGCCAGCAGTTCGGACGGAAAGTACTATGGCTACACCTTC; cdr3_aa: CASSSDGKYYGYTF
clone_size: few; j_call: TRBJ1-2; v_call: TRBV19; d_call: TRBD1; cdr3_length: 14; cdr3_nt: TGTGCCAGTAGTCTCTTGACAGGGAACTATGGCTACACCTTC; cdr3_aa: CASSLLTGNYGYTF
clone_size: .; j_call: TRBJ1-1; v_call: TRBV4-2; d_call: .; cdr3_length: 16; cdr3_nt: TGTGCCAGCAGCCAAGCCCCGGGGGGGCCGAACACTGAAGCTTTCTTT; cdr3_aa: CASSQAPGGPNTEAFF
clone_size: few; j_call: TRBJ1-2; v_call: TRBV6-2/TRBV6-3; d_call: .; cdr3_length: 13; cdr3_nt: TGTGCCAGCAGTCTTAACAGTGGCTATGGCTACACCTTC; cdr3_aa: CASSLNSGYGYTF
clone_size: .; j_call: TRBJ2-3; v_call: TRBV14; d_call: .; cdr3_length: 15; cdr3_nt: TGTGCCAGCAGCCAAGCCGGGGGGCGGACAGATACGCAGTATTTT; cdr3_aa: CASSQAGGRTDTQYF
clone_size: .; j_call: TRBJ1-1; v_call: TRBV7-9; d_call: .; cdr3_length: 14; cdr3_nt: TGTGCCAGCAGCGTACGCACAGCTAACACTGAAGCTTTCTTT; cdr3_aa: CASSVRTANTEAFF
clone_size: .; j_call: TRBJ2-7; v_call: TRBV2; d_call: .; cdr3_length: 14; cdr3_nt: TGTGCCAGCAGTGAAGAGCCTAGTGCCTACGAGCAGTACTTC; cdr3_aa: CASSEEPSAYEQYF
clone_size: .; j_call: TRBJ2-5; v_call: TRBV7-2; d_call: .; cdr3_length: 11; cdr3_nt: TGTGCCAGCAGCACCACCGAGACCCAGTACTTC; cdr3_aa: CASSTTETQYF
clone_size: few; j_call: TRBJ1-3; v_call: TRBV6-6; d_call: TRBD1; cdr3_length: 15; cdr3_nt: TGTGCCAGCAGTTTCGACAGGGCCTCTGGAAACACCATATATTTT; cdr3_aa: CASSFDRASGNTIYF
clone_size: .; j_call: TRBJ1-2; v_call: TRBV18; d_call: .; cdr3_length: 16; cdr3_nt: TGTGCCAGCTCGCCACTTGTTGAGGTTTCTAACTATGGCTACACCTTC; cdr3_aa: CASSPLVEVSNYGYTF
clone_size: .; j_call: TRBJ2-5; v_call: TRBV3-1/TRBV3-2; d_call: .; cdr3_length: 14; cdr3_nt: TGTGCCAGCAGCCTAAAACGGGCCCAAGAGACCCAGTACTTC; cdr3_aa: CASSLKRAQETQYF
clone_size: few; j_call: TRBJ2-7; v_call: TRBV5-1; d_call: .; cdr3_length: 14; cdr3_nt: TGCGCCAGCAGCCTCGGCGCAGGCACCTACGAGCAGTACTTC; cdr3_aa: CASSLGAGTYEQYF
clone_size: .; j_call: TRBJ2-2; v_call: TRBV9; d_call: .; cdr3_length: 15; cdr3_nt: TGTGCCAGCAGCGCACGGGACCCAGGGACCGGGGAGCTGTTTTTT; cdr3_aa: CASSARDPGTGELFF
clone_size: few; j_call: TRBJ2-2; v_call: TRBV5-5; d_call: .; cdr3_length: 13; cdr3_nt: TGTGCCAGCAGCTTGGGGTCGGGCGGGGAGCTGTTTTTT; cdr3_aa: CASSLGSGGELFF
clone_size: .; j_call: TRBJ2-3; v_call: TRBV6-1; d_call: TRBD2; cdr3_length: 15; cdr3_nt: TGTGCCAGCAGTGAATTAGCGGGCAGCACAGATACGCAGTATTTT; cdr3_aa: CASSELAGSTDTQYF
clone_size: .; j_call: TRBJ2-1; v_call: TRBV5-4; d_call: TRBD2; cdr3_length: 15; cdr3_nt: TGTGCCAGCAGCCCCACAGCGGGGGGTTACAATGAGCAGTTCTTC; cdr3_aa: CASSPTAGGYNEQFF
clone_size: .; j_call: TRBJ2-7; v_call: TRBV4-1; d_call: .; cdr3_length: 15; cdr3_nt: TGCGCCAGCAGCCCCCGGGAAGCGGCTTACTACGAGCAGTACTTC; cdr3_aa: CASSPREAAYYEQYF
clone_size: few; j_call: TRBJ1-1; v_call: TRBV6-2/TRBV6-3; d_call: TRBD1; cdr3_length: 15; cdr3_nt: TGTGCCAGCAGTTCGCACAGGGGCAAGAACACTGAAGCTTTCTTT; cdr3_aa: CASSSHRGKNTEAFF
clone_size: few; j_call: TRBJ1-5; v_call: TRBV7-9; d_call: .; cdr3_length: 13; cdr3_nt: TGTGCCAGCAGCTTACAGGAGGATCAGCCCCAGCATTTT; cdr3_aa: CASSLQEDQPQHF
clone_size: .; j_call: TRBJ1-1; v_call: TRBV12-5; d_call: .; cdr3_length: 13; cdr3_nt: TGTGCTAGTGGTTTGGCCATTGAGGCTGAAGCTTTCTTT; cdr3_aa: CASGLAIEAEAFF
clone_size: .; j_call: TRBJ2-2; v_call: TRBV9; d_call: TRBD1; cdr3_length: 15; cdr3_nt: TGTGCCAGCAGCGTACAGGGGGCGAACACCGGGGAGCTGTTTTTT; cdr3_aa: CASSVQGANTGELFF
clone_size: .; j_call: TRBJ2-7; v_call: TRBV28; d_call: .; cdr3_length: 15; cdr3_nt: TGTGCCAGCAGTTCCCGCGGGACCCACCCCTACGAGCAGTACTTC; cdr3_aa: CASSSRGTHPYEQYF
clone_size: .; j_call: TRBJ2-1; v_call: TRBV19; d_call: TRBD2; cdr3_length: 13; cdr3_nt: TGTGCCAGTAGAGGCGGGAGAGGCAATGAGCAGTTCTTC; cdr3_aa: CASRGGRGNEQFF
clone_size: .; j_call: TRBJ1-1; v_call: TRBV5-5; d_call: .; cdr3_length: 16; cdr3_nt: TGTGCCAGCAGCTCTTACCCGACAGGCGGGGGAACTGAAGCTTTCTTT; cdr3_aa: CASSSYPTGGGTEAFF
clone_size: .; j_call: TRBJ2-1; v_call: TRBV13; d_call: TRBD2; cdr3_length: 17; cdr3_nt: TGTGCCAGCAGCTTATGGGTGGGCGGTCGGGAGGGGGTTGAGCAGTTCTTC; cdr3_aa: CASSLWVGGREGVEQFF
clone_size: few; j_call: TRBJ1-2; v_call: TRBV12-3/TRBV12-4; d_call: .; cdr3_length: 13; cdr3_nt: TGTGCCAGCAGTTTTAGGGCAAACTATGGCTACACCTTC; cdr3_aa: CASSFRANYGYTF
clone_size: .; j_call: TRBJ1-2; v_call: TRBV6-2/TRBV6-3; d_call: .; cdr3_length: 14; cdr3_nt: TGTGCCAGCAGTCCCCCGGGCCGATTCTATGGCTACACCTTC; cdr3_aa: CASSPPGRFYGYTF
clone_size: .; j_call: TRBJ2-5; v_call: TRBV5-1; d_call: TRBD2; cdr3_length: 16; cdr3_nt: TGCGCCAGCAGATCGCTAGCGGGGGGGAACCAAGAGACCCAGTACTTC; cdr3_aa: CASRSLAGGNQETQYF
clone_size: .; j_call: TRBJ1-4; v_call: TRBV6-5; d_call: TRBD1; cdr3_length: 14; cdr3_nt: TGTGCCAGCAGGAAGGACAGGGGGGATGAAAAACTGTTTTTT; cdr3_aa: CASRKDRGDEKLFF
clone_size: .; j_call: TRBJ2-5; v_call: TRBV14; d_call: TRBD2; cdr3_length: 16; cdr3_nt: TGTGCCAGCAGCCAACTGGGACTAGCGGGATATGAGACCCAGTACTTC; cdr3_aa: CASSQLGLAGYETQYF
clone_size: .; j_call: TRBJ2-1; v_call: TRBV30; d_call: .; cdr3_length: 14; cdr3_nt: TGTGCCTGCCTTAGAGGGAGCTCCTACAATGAGCAGTTCTTC; cdr3_aa: CACLRGSSYNEQFF
clone_size: .; j_call: TRBJ1-3; v_call: TRBV3-1/TRBV3-2; d_call: .; cdr3_length: 16; cdr3_nt: TGTGCCAGCAGCCAAGAGATACGTACCTCTGGAAACACCATATATTTT; cdr3_aa: CASSQEIRTSGNTIYF
clone_size: .; j_call: TRBJ2-5; v_call: TRBV11-1; d_call: .; cdr3_length: 14; cdr3_nt: TGTGCCAGCAGACCCACTTGGGTAACGGAGACCCAGTACTTC; cdr3_aa: CASRPTWVTETQYF
clone_size: .; j_call: TRBJ1-2; v_call: TRBV19; d_call: TRBD1; cdr3_length: 14; cdr3_nt: TGTGCCAGTAGTAAAAGACAGGGGCTTGACGGCTACACCTTC; cdr3_aa: CASSKRQGLDGYTF
clone_size: few; j_call: TRBJ1-6; v_call: TRBV30; d_call: .; cdr3_length: 15; cdr3_nt: TGTGCCTGGAGTGGGAGGGTCGCCTATAATTCACCCCTCCACTTT; cdr3_aa: CAWSGRVAYNSPLHF
clone_size: .; j_call: TRBJ1-1; v_call: TRBV19; d_call: .; cdr3_length: 16; cdr3_nt: TGTGCCAGTAGTATAGTCCGGGGTAGAGGACGCACTGAAGCTTTCTTT; cdr3_aa: CASSIVRGRGRTEAFF
clone_size: few; j_call: TRBJ2-5; v_call: TRBV7-2; d_call: .; cdr3_length: 16; cdr3_nt: TGTGCCAGCAGCACACGGGCCAGGGGAAACCAAGAGACCCAGTACTTC; cdr3_aa: CASSTRARGNQETQYF
clone_size: .; j_call: TRBJ1-3; v_call: TRBV6-5; d_call: .; cdr3_length: 12; cdr3_nt: TGTGCCAGCAGGCAGGTTGGAAACACCATATATTTT; cdr3_aa: CASRQVGNTIYF
clone_size: few; j_call: TRBJ1-2; v_call: TRBV2; d_call: .; cdr3_length: 13; cdr3_nt: TGTGCCAGCAGTGAAACACCCAAGGAGGGCTACACCTTC; cdr3_aa: CASSETPKEGYTF